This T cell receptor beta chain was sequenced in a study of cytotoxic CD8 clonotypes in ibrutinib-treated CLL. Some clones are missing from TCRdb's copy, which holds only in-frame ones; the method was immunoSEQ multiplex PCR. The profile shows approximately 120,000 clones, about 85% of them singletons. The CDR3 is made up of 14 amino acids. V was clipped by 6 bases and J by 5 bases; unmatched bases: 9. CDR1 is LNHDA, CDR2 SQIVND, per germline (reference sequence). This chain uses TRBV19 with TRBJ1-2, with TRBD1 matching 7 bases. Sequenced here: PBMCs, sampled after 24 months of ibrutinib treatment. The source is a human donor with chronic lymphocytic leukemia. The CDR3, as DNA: TGTGCCAGTAGCCCTCCAGGGGGACCATATGGCTACACCTTC. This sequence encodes CASSPPGGPYGYTF.